This T cell receptor (beta chain) was sequenced during a study of blood T cell repertoires in COVID-19 (dated by TCRdb to 2020 to 2021). Regarding the complete study: Collaborator samples came from the United States, Italy and Spain and covered acute and convalescent phases of COVID-19. Samples came from the ongoing ImmuneRACE study (first 160 participants) plus 1,254 subjects from 6 global collaborators. Subjects who had been exposed to COVID-19, were actively infected with it, or had recovered from it provided the deeply sampled blood TCRbeta repertoires that made up the dataset. The prospective study material was composed of cDNA or gDNA derived from T cells, B-cell-depleted T cells, or PBMCs. A de-identified subject ID, COVID-19 status, age in years and sex were almost always included in the sample metadata. Where available, HLA class I and class II types were obtained from metadata supplied by the sample provider rather than from assay-based typing. The repertoires were released in a freely available public database meant as a resource for research on the immune response to SARS-CoV-2. The study at large found these results: The amount of clinical and demographic metadata varied by source and participant and was provided uncurated.

Turning to this clone: No antigen is known for it. Base qualities are not at hand, and no much larger clone is one base apart.

The immunoSEQ Assay, a bias-controlled multiplex PCR, was used to amplify TCRbeta CDR3 regions from genomic DNA. The study's processing was this. Nucleated cell counts per sample were estimated from amplification of reference gene primers within the assay. To quantify the absolute abundance of each unique TCRbeta CDR3 rearrangement, sequence reads were collapsed and filtered. For each sample, productive Simpson clonality was calculated as the square root of Simpson's diversity index across productive rearrangements. TCRdb retrieved this table from immuneACCESS and kept in-frame rearrangements only. Not all clones are present; in checked studies, unresolved V genes account for under half, and no reason is known for the remainder. The DNA gave D and trimming, while V, J and clone size come from that table. Here the sample has about 130,000 clones; roughly 80% occur a single time. Of the sample, 4.5% to 5% is held by the ten largest clones.

In Seattle, one collaborating source enrolled patients while the infection was active and tracked those patients longitudinally over the course of disease. Collaborating institutions collected whole blood in K2EDTA tubes following their own protocols. Collaborator samples were shipped for TCRbeta analysis as frozen whole blood, isolated PBMCs, or DNA extracted from either sample type. From cysteine to phenylalanine, the CDR3 is 13 amino acids long. Of the read, only the CDR3 DNA is kept; its 39 bases are in frame from base 1. The CDR1 and CDR2 encoded by the germline V gene (reference sequence) are GTSNPN and SVGIG. V ends up 0 bases short and J 7 bases short, with an unmatched junction base count of 0.

The source is a woman aged 70-85 years with COVID-19, enrolled during active disease. This sequence uses TRBV30 and TRBJ1-6; 7 bases in between match TRBD1. The sample comprised peripheral blood. CDR3 loop: CAWSVTGNSPLHF. The bases read TGTGCCTGGAGTGTGACAGGGAATTCACCCCTCCACTTT. Supplemented by the reference TRBV30 and TRBJ1-6 proteins around the CDR3, the complete variable domain is SQTIHQWPATLVQPVGSPLSLECTVEGTSNPNLYWYRQAAGRGLQLLFYSVGIGQISSEVPQNLSASRPQDRQFILSSKKLLLSDSGFYLCAWSVTGNSPLHFGNGTRLTVT.